These T cell receptor beta chains were read from a single sample in a study of blood T cell repertoires in COVID-19. The assay was immunoSEQ multiplex PCR, and TCRdb's table has in-frame clones only and misses some. This table has over 120,000 clones, approximately 88% appearing once. Sequenced material: peripheral blood. The receptor set was obtained from an older man with acute or convalescent COVID-19. Both conserved end residues are part of each CDR3.

j_call v_call cdr3_aa
TRBJ1-3 TRBV28 CASSPPGQGSGNTIYF
TRBJ2-7 TRBV6-2/TRBV6-3 CASSFIQGSYEQYF
TRBJ2-3 TRBV28 CASSLLAASTDTQYF
TRBJ1-5 TRBV24-1 CATSDSTGTGAIQPQHF
TRBJ1-5 TRBV6-2/TRBV6-3 CASSYTGGNQPQHF
TRBJ2-7 TRBV2 CASKEGLNEQYF
TRBJ2-2 TRBV5-1 CASSLSTGDTGELFF
TRBJ2-7 TRBV28 CASSSWTGGVYEQYF
TRBJ1-4 TRBV5-1 CASSWDIATNEKLFF
TRBJ1-5 TRBV10-3 CAIREDAGSNQPQHF
TRBJ2-3 TRBV7-7 CASSPSSGGVNTQYF
TRBJ2-5 TRBV6-1 CASSEPSGGETQYF
TRBJ2-7 TRBV6-5 CASSLRDRDGYEQYF
TRBJ1-5 TRBV28 CASSLSGQPQHF
TRBJ2-7 TRBV20-1 CSASLGTVVKEQYF
TRBJ1-1 TRBV19 CASRGRQGRVTEAFF
TRBJ1-5 TRBV19 CASTPSSGGNQPQHF
TRBJ2-7 TRBV2 CASSPLSYEQYF